This T cell receptor beta chain is from a study of blood T cell repertoires in COVID-19 (dated by TCRdb to the early 2020s). About the study as a whole: Samples covering the acute and convalescent phases of COVID-19 were provided by collaborators in the United States, Italy and Spain. The material from the prospective study consisted of cDNA or gDNA derived from T cells, B-cell-depleted T cells, or PBMCs. Subjects who had been exposed to COVID-19, were actively infected with it, or had recovered from it provided the deeply sampled blood TCRbeta repertoires that made up the dataset. The repertoires were made available in a free public database intended to serve as a resource for research on the immune response to SARS-CoV-2. Samples were obtained from the ongoing ImmuneRACE study (first 160 participants) and from about 1,300 subjects provided by 6 global collaborators. Sample metadata almost always included a de-identified subject ID, COVID-19 status, age in years and sex. HLA class I and class II types, where available, came from metadata supplied by the sample provider rather than from assay-based typing.

Paper-wide results and their limitations: Clinical and demographic metadata were provided uncurated, with the amount varying by source and participant.

To note about this clone: Its cognate antigen has yet to be identified. Qualities for individual bases were not recorded, and no much larger clone is one base off.

The collaborating institutions used their own protocols to collect whole blood in K2EDTA tubes. For TCRbeta analysis, collaborators shipped samples in one of three forms: frozen whole blood, isolated PBMCs, or DNA extracted from either of those sample types. Relative to germline, V is 4 bases shorter and J is 4 bases shorter, with 7 bases between their ends. The CDR3 goes from the cysteine to the phenylalanine over 12 residues. The entry retains the CDR3 DNA only, 36 bases that are in frame from base 1. CDR1 SNHLY and CDR2 FYNNEI are derived from the germline V gene. TCRbeta CDR3 regions were amplified from genomic DNA by means of the immunoSEQ Assay, a bias-controlled multiplex PCR. The authors' analysis ran thus. The number of nucleated cells in each sample was estimated by amplification of reference gene primers within the assay. To quantify the absolute abundance of each unique TCRbeta CDR3 rearrangement, sequence reads were collapsed and filtered. For each sample, productive Simpson clonality was calculated as the square root of Simpson's diversity index across productive rearrangements. The table comes from immuneACCESS by way of TCRdb, which keeps in-frame sequences with V and J called. Part of the clones is missing from these tables; in studies checked, under half for an unresolved V gene and the rest for unknown reasons. V and J calls and clone size come straight from that table; D and trimming were deduced from the DNA. In all, the sample holds some 120,000 clones, and approximately 82% of those were seen once. The ten largest make up more than 5% of the sample.

Recombination joined TRBV2 with TRBJ1-2; the D segment cannot be called with confidence. The receptor was derived from an elderly man with active or convalescent COVID-19. The sequencing sample was made of peripheral blood. The nucleotides are TGTGCCAGCAGTGCACCGAGCTATGGCTACACCTTC. Its protein reads: CASSAPSYGYTF.